This T cell receptor (beta chain) was obtained from a study of radiation and T cells in renal cell carcinoma. Study-wide background: Nephrectomy followed 15 Gy stereotactic body radiation by 4 weeks. Findings and limits, study-wide: From baseline, blood top tumor clonotypes peaked at 2 weeks post-radiation. Pretreatment tumor biopsies were lacking, so baseline clonotypes are unknown.

This clone was observed a handful of times. The target antigen is unknown. With 6 bases removed from V and 7 bases from J, the gap between germline ends came to 12 bases. CDR3 length equals 13 residues. From germline, CDR1 is MRHNA and CDR2 SNTAGT. Specified time point: baseline pretreatment blood. Described treatment: 15 Gy SBRT to primary tumor, nephrectomy 4 weeks later. Clear cell pathology was present in this patient's renal cell carcinoma. Only in-frame clones appear in the TCRdb table, and some are missing; sequencing was by immunoSEQ multiplex PCR. Of 100,000 or so clones listed, about 88% are singletons.

The chain recombines TRBV6-4 with TRBJ2-2; possible D gene TRBD2, 6 bases. The sequencing used blood, collected from a patient whose treatment included radiotherapy and nephrectomy. This receptor was obtained from a man in his fifties with renal cell carcinoma. CDR3 amino acids: CASSDEEGGELFF. For the CDR3, the DNA is TGTGCCAGCAGCGACGAGGAGGGCGGGGAGCTGTTTTTT.